The rows below give T cell receptor beta chains drawn from one sample of a study of control samples from healthy donors and cancer patients. TCRdb's table, derived via immunoSEQ multiplex PCR, lists solely in-frame clones and lacks some. The sample shows tens of thousands of clones, about nine tenths of them seen only once. Sequencing input: blood. These TCRs come from a woman aged 18-30 years in good health. CDR3s include the opening cysteine and the closing phenylalanine or tryptophan. D genes are given only for firm matches. Clone size is stated in some rows and not others, as once, few, many or a class when expanded.

j_gene: TRBJ1-1; abundance: .; len: 13; v_gene: TRBV12-3/TRBV12-4; d_gene: .; CDR3aa: CASSLVPGTEAFF; CDR3nt: TGTGCCAGCAGTTTAGTACCGGGAACTGAAGCTTTCTTT
j_gene: TRBJ1-4; abundance: .; len: 14; v_gene: TRBV27; d_gene: TRBD1; CDR3aa: CASRLTGKNEKLFF; CDR3nt: TGTGCCAGCAGGCTGACAGGGAAAAATGAAAAACTGTTTTTT
j_gene: TRBJ2-7; abundance: .; len: 15; v_gene: TRBV9; d_gene: .; CDR3aa: CASSVTGETTYEQYF; CDR3nt: TGTGCCAGCAGCGTGACGGGGGAGACTACCTACGAGCAGTACTTC
j_gene: TRBJ1-1; abundance: few; len: 11; v_gene: TRBV12-3/TRBV12-4; d_gene: .; CDR3aa: CASSKDGAVFF; CDR3nt: TGTGCCAGCAGCAAGGACGGTGCAGTTTTCTTT
j_gene: TRBJ2-5; abundance: .; len: 11; v_gene: TRBV5-1; d_gene: .; CDR3aa: CASSLEETQYF; CDR3nt: TGCGCCAGCAGCTTGGAAGAGACCCAGTACTTC
j_gene: TRBJ2-1; abundance: once; len: 14; v_gene: TRBV11-2; d_gene: .; CDR3aa: CASSYEVGAYEQFF; CDR3nt: TGTGCCAGCAGCTATGAGGTGGGGGCCTATGAGCAGTTCTTC
j_gene: TRBJ2-3; abundance: .; len: 12; v_gene: TRBV2; d_gene: .; CDR3aa: CASSVTEVTQYF; CDR3nt: TGTGCCAGCAGTGTCACTGAGGTTACGCAGTATTTT
j_gene: TRBJ1-1; abundance: .; len: 15; v_gene: TRBV7-3; d_gene: TRBD1; CDR3aa: CASSSGTGDVTEAFF; CDR3nt: TGTGCCAGCAGCTCGGGGACAGGCGACGTCACTGAAGCTTTCTTT
j_gene: TRBJ2-7; abundance: .; len: 15; v_gene: TRBV7-3; d_gene: TRBD2; CDR3aa: CASSLTAGAPYEQYF; CDR3nt: TGTGCCAGCAGCTTAACAGCGGGGGCCCCCTACGAGCAGTACTTC
j_gene: TRBJ2-7; abundance: .; len: 16; v_gene: TRBV5-4; d_gene: TRBD1; CDR3aa: CASSSGQGASSYEQYF; CDR3nt: TGTGCCAGCAGCTCGGGACAGGGGGCATCCTCCTACGAGCAGTACTTC
j_gene: TRBJ1-2; abundance: .; len: 17; v_gene: TRBV4-1; d_gene: TRBD1; CDR3aa: CASSQETTGGANYGYTF; CDR3nt: TGCGCCAGCAGCCAAGAAACTACAGGGGGCGCCAACTATGGCTACACCTTC
j_gene: TRBJ2-3; abundance: once; len: 15; v_gene: TRBV6-5; d_gene: .; CDR3aa: CASSLSLGTTDTQYF; CDR3nt: TGTGCCAGCAGTCTGAGTTTGGGGACCACAGATACGCAGTATTTT
j_gene: TRBJ1-6; abundance: .; len: 13; v_gene: TRBV7-9; d_gene: TRBD1; CDR3aa: CASSDRGTSPLHF; CDR3nt: TGTGCCAGCAGCGACAGGGGAACTTCACCCCTCCACTTT
j_gene: TRBJ1-2; abundance: .; len: 13; v_gene: TRBV3-1/TRBV3-2; d_gene: .; CDR3aa: CASSQGLHYGYTF; CDR3nt: TGTGCCAGCAGCCAAGGTTTACACTATGGCTACACCTTC
j_gene: TRBJ1-4; abundance: .; len: 16; v_gene: TRBV7-6; d_gene: .; CDR3aa: CASSLAYGGEAEKLFF; CDR3nt: TGTGCCAGCAGCTTAGCGTATGGGGGGGAAGCTGAAAAACTGTTTTTT
j_gene: TRBJ1-2; abundance: .; len: 13; v_gene: TRBV12-3/TRBV12-4; d_gene: .; CDR3aa: CASLRTGTPYYTF; CDR3nt: TGTGCCAGCTTGCGGACCGGGACACCTTACTACACCTTC
j_gene: TRBJ1-2; abundance: .; len: 14; v_gene: TRBV6-6; d_gene: TRBD1; CDR3aa: CATLTGTENYGYTF; CDR3nt: TGTGCCACCTTAACCGGGACAGAGAACTATGGCTACACCTTC
j_gene: TRBJ1-1; abundance: .; len: 13; v_gene: TRBV2; d_gene: TRBD1; CDR3aa: CASRDRGETEAFF; CDR3nt: TGTGCCAGCAGGGACAGGGGGGAGACTGAAGCTTTCTTT
j_gene: TRBJ2-7; abundance: .; len: 12; v_gene: TRBV7-9; d_gene: .; CDR3aa: CASREAEAEQYF; CDR3nt: TGTGCCAGCAGGGAGGCGGAAGCCGAGCAGTACTTC
j_gene: TRBJ1-1; abundance: once; len: 13; v_gene: TRBV5-6; d_gene: .; CDR3aa: CASSFFWRTEAFF; CDR3nt: TGTGCCAGCAGCTTCTTTTGGAGAACTGAAGCTTTCTTT
j_gene: TRBJ1-1; abundance: once; len: 14; v_gene: TRBV6-5; d_gene: .; CDR3aa: CASRTGGVHTEAFF; CDR3nt: TGTGCCAGCAGGACGGGCGGGGTGCACACTGAAGCTTTCTTT
j_gene: TRBJ1-4; abundance: .; len: 18; v_gene: TRBV5-1; d_gene: TRBD1; CDR3aa: CASSSGQGAVPTNEKLFF; CDR3nt: TGCGCCAGCAGCTCGGGACAGGGGGCCGTTCCAACTAATGAAAAACTGTTTTTT
j_gene: TRBJ2-1; abundance: .; len: 13; v_gene: TRBV5-5; d_gene: TRBD1; CDR3aa: CASSWGTGYEQFF; CDR3nt: TGTGCCAGCAGCTGGGGGACAGGTTATGAGCAGTTCTTC
j_gene: TRBJ1-2; abundance: .; len: 13; v_gene: TRBV6-1; d_gene: .; CDR3aa: CASSEKTKYGYTF; CDR3nt: TGTGCCAGCAGTGAAAAAACTAAATATGGCTACACCTTC
j_gene: TRBJ1-2; abundance: .; len: 13; v_gene: TRBV27; d_gene: .; CDR3aa: CASSFGENYGYTF; CDR3nt: TGTGCCAGCAGTTTCGGGGAAAACTATGGCTACACCTTC
j_gene: TRBJ2-7; abundance: once; len: 16; v_gene: TRBV2; d_gene: TRBD1; CDR3aa: CASSPRRTGTSYEQYF; CDR3nt: TGTGCCAGCAGCCCTCGCCGGACAGGGACCTCCTACGAGCAGTACTTC
j_gene: TRBJ1-3; abundance: .; len: 14; v_gene: TRBV15; d_gene: .; CDR3aa: CATSRDGRGNTIYF; CDR3nt: TGTGCCACCAGCAGAGACGGGAGGGGAAACACCATATATTTT
j_gene: TRBJ2-7; abundance: once; len: 14; v_gene: TRBV7-9; d_gene: TRBD1; CDR3aa: CASSLGTGLNEQYF; CDR3nt: TGTGCCAGCAGCTTAGGGACAGGACTCAACGAGCAGTACTTC
j_gene: TRBJ2-5; abundance: few; len: 15; v_gene: TRBV27; d_gene: TRBD1; CDR3aa: CASSRTPTGAETQYF; CDR3nt: TGTGCCAGCAGCCGAACTCCTACAGGGGCAGAGACCCAGTACTTC
j_gene: TRBJ1-5; abundance: .; len: 15; v_gene: TRBV19; d_gene: TRBD1; CDR3aa: CASRPGQGFYQPQHF; CDR3nt: TGTGCCAGTAGGCCGGGACAGGGATTTTATCAGCCCCAGCATTTT
j_gene: TRBJ1-4; abundance: .; len: 18; v_gene: TRBV3-1/TRBV3-2; d_gene: .; CDR3aa: CASSQVALLAGTNEKLFF; CDR3nt: TGTGCCAGCAGCCAAGTCGCCCTTCTTGCAGGGACTAATGAAAAACTGTTTTTT
j_gene: TRBJ2-5; abundance: .; len: 14; v_gene: TRBV2; d_gene: .; CDR3aa: CASSEWSLQETQYF; CDR3nt: TGTGCCAGCAGTGAATGGTCCCTCCAAGAGACCCAGTACTTC
j_gene: TRBJ1-1; abundance: .; len: 15; v_gene: TRBV6-5; d_gene: TRBD1; CDR3aa: CASSLPGTANTEAFF; CDR3nt: TGTGCCAGCAGCCTACCCGGGACAGCTAACACTGAAGCTTTCTTT